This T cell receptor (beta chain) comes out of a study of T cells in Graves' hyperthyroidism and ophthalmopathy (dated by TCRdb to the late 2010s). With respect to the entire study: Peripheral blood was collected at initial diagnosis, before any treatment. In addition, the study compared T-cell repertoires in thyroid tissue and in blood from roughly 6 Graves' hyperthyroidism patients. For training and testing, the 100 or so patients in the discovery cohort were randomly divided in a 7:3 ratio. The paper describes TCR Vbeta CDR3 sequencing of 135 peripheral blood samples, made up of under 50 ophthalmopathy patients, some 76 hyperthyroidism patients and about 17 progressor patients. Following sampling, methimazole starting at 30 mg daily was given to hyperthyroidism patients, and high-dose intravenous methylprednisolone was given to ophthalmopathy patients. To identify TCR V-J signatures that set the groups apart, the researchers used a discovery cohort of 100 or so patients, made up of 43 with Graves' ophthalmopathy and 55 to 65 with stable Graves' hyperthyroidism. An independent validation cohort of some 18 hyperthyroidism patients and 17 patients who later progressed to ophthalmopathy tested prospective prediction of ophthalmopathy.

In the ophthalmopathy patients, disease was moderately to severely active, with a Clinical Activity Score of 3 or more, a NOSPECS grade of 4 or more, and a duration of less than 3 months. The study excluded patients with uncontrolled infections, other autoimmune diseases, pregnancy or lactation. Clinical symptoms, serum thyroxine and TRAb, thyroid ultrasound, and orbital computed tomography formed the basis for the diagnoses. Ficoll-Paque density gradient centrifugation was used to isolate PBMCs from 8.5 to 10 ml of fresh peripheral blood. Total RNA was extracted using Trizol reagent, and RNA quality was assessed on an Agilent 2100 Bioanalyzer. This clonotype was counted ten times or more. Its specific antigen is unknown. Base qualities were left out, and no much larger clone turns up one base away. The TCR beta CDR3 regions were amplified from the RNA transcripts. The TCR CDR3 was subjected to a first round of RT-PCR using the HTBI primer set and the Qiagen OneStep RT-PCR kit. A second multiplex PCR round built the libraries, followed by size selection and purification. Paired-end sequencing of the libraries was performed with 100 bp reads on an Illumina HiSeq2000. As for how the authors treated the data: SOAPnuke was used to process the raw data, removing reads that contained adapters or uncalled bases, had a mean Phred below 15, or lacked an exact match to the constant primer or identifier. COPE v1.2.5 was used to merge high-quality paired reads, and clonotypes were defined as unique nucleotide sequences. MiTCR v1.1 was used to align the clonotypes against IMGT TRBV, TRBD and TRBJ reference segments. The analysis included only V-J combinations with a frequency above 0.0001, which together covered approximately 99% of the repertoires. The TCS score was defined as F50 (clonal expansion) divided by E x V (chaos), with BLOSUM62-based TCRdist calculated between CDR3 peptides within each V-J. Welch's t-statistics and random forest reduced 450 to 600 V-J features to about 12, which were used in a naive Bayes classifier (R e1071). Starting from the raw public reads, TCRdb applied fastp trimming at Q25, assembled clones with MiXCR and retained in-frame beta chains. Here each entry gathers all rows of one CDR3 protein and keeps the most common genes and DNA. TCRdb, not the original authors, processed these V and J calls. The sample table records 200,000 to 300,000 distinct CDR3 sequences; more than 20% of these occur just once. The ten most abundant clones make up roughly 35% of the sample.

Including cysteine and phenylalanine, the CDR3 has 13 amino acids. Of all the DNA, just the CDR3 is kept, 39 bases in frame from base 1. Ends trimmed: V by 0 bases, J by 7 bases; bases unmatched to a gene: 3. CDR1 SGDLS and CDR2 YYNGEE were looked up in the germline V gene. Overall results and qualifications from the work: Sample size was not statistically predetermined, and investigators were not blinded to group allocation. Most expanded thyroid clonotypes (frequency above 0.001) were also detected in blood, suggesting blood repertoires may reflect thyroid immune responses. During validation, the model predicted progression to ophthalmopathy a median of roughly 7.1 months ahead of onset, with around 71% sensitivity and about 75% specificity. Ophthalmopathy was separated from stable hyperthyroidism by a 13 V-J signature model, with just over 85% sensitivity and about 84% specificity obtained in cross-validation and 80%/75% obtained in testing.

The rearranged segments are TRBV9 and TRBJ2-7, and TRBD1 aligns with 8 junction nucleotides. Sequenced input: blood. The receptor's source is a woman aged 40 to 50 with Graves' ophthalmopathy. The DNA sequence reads TGTGCCAGCAGCGTAGCAGGGGGCGGTGAGCAGTACTTC. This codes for CASSVAGGGEQYF.